This T cell receptor (beta chain) was identified during a study of blood T cell repertoires in COVID-19. For the study at large: The analysed material was cDNA or gDNA that came from T cells, B-cell-depleted T cells, or PBMCs.

Per the study methods: Reference gene primer amplification gave estimated nucleated cell counts. Sequenced by immunoSEQ multiplex PCR; TCRdb stores in-frame clones only, minus some. For V, J and clone size, that table is used; D and trimming come from the DNA. Of around 85,000 clones listed, 70% to 90% are singletons. Germline CDR1 SGDLS, CDR2 YYNGEE. The germline V and J ends were trimmed by 0 bases and 0 bases, with 7 bases remaining between them. The CDR3 loop spans 15 amino acids. This clone was counted once. The sequencing input was peripheral blood. The chain employs TRBV9 and TRBJ2-1, with no clear D. The clonotype originates from a man aged 60 to 69 with acute or convalescent COVID-19. The CDR3 region has the DNA TGTGCCAGCAGCGTAGATCTGAGCTCCTACAATGAGCAGTTCTTC. It yields the protein CASSVDLSSYNEQFF.